A selection of T cell receptor beta chains follows, all from one sample in a study of blood T cell repertoires in COVID-19. Sequencing used immunoSEQ multiplex PCR; TCRdb keeps in-frame clones, though not all of them. The sample consists of under 150,000 clones, about 90% of them appearing once. The specimen was peripheral blood. Receptors were obtained from a human donor in a cohort sampled during active COVID-19. CDR3s include the opening cysteine and the closing phenylalanine or tryptophan. D genes are given only for firm matches. Clone size is stated in some rows and not others, as once, few, many or a class when expanded.

D	V	J	size	DNA	CDR3
TRBD1	TRBV18	TRBJ1-4	NA	TGTGCCAGCTCGCCCGGGACAGGGGGCCTAGGTGAAAAACTGTTTTTT	CASSPGTGGLGEKLFF
TRBD2	TRBV10-3	TRBJ2-7	NA	TGTGCCATCAGTGAGTCGACTAGCGGGGTGCTATATTCCTACGAGCAGTACTTC	CAISESTSGVLYSYEQYF
TRBD1	TRBV28	TRBJ1-5	NA	TGTGCCAGCAGGCCCGGGACAGGGGGCAATCAGCCCCAGCATTTT	CASRPGTGGNQPQHF
TRBD1	TRBV9	TRBJ1-6	NA	TGTGCCAGCAGCGTGAGGACAGGGGATAATTCACCCCTCCACTTT	CASSVRTGDNSPLHF
NA	TRBV23-1	TRBJ1-6	NA	TGCGCCAGCAGTCAATCGGGGGGTGACTCACCCCTCCACTTT	CASSQSGGDSPLHF
TRBD1	TRBV2	TRBJ1-2	NA	TGTGCCAGCCAGGGGGCGACTAACTATGGCTACACCTTC	CASQGATNYGYTF
TRBD1	TRBV5-4	TRBJ1-4	NA	TGTGCCAGCAGCTTGGTGGGACAGGGCGATGAAAAACTGTTTTTT	CASSLVGQGDEKLFF
TRBD2	TRBV7-2	TRBJ2-2	NA	TGTGCCAGCAGCTTACGCGGGGGGGCCCCGGGCACCGGGGAGCTGTTTTTT	CASSLRGGAPGTGELFF
NA	TRBV11-2	TRBJ1-2	NA	TGTGCCAGCAGCTTGGCGGTGCGAGTCGGCTACACCTTC	CASSLAVRVGYTF
TRBD2	TRBV28	TRBJ2-3	NA	TGTGCCAGCAAGGCCGGGGGGACAGATACGCAGTATTTT	CASKAGGTDTQYF
TRBD1	TRBV7-2	TRBJ2-5	NA	TGTGCCAGCAGCCCGGACAGGGGGCCTGGGGAGACCCAGTACTTC	CASSPDRGPGETQYF
TRBD1	TRBV29-1	TRBJ1-1	NA	TGCAGCGTATGGAACAGGGGGGATAACACTGAAGCTTTCTTT	CSVWNRGDNTEAFF
NA	TRBV7-9	TRBJ1-1	NA	TGTGCCAGCAGCCCTGAGGGCTTGGCTGAAGCTTTCTTT	CASSPEGLAEAFF
TRBD2	TRBV7-9	TRBJ2-5	once	TGTGCCAGCAGCGAAACTAGCGGCCAAGAGACCCAGTACTTC	CASSETSGQETQYF
NA	TRBV5-6	TRBJ2-7	NA	TGTGCCAGCAGCTTCCTCGCGGCCACCTACGAGCAGTACTTC	CASSFLAATYEQYF
TRBD1	TRBV5-1	TRBJ2-5	NA	TGCGCCAGCAGCCTTTCAGGGGGCGCGGGAGAGACCCAGTACTTC	CASSLSGGAGETQYF
NA	TRBV5-4	TRBJ1-2	NA	TGTGCCAGCAGCTCACCGGGACTGTACTATGGCTACACCTTC	CASSSPGLYYGYTF
NA	TRBV15	TRBJ2-7	NA	TGTGCCACCAGCAGAGGGGCAGGGGGCTTAGCGGGTTACGAGCAGTACTTC	CATSRGAGGLAGYEQYF
NA	TRBV6-6	TRBJ1-5	few	TGTGCCAGCAGTTACTCGGGGGGTCCTCGCGGGCCCCAGCATTTT	CASSYSGGPRGPQHF
TRBD1	TRBV6-5	TRBJ2-1	NA	TGTGCCAGTACAATACAGGGGTCTGACAATGAGCAGTTCTTC	CASTIQGSDNEQFF
NA	TRBV19	TRBJ1-6	NA	TGTGCCAGTAGTGGGGGGGCTTCACCCCTCCACTTT	CASSGGASPLHF
TRBD2	TRBV18	TRBJ2-1	NA	TGTGCCAGCTCACCTCCAACAGTAGGGAGGGAATACAATGAGCAGTTCTTC	CASSPPTVGREYNEQFF
TRBD1	TRBV7-2	TRBJ1-5	NA	TGTGCCAGCAGCTTTTCAGGGGGTCAGCCCCAGCATTTT	CASSFSGGQPQHF
NA	TRBV30	TRBJ1-2	NA	TGTGCCTGGAGTGTACAGCTCGAGTTCTGCACCTTC	CAWSVQLEFCTF
TRBD1	TRBV18	TRBJ1-4	NA	TGTGCCAGCTCGCCGGGACAGGCTAATGAAAAACTGTTTTTT	CASSPGQANEKLFF
TRBD2	TRBV6-2/TRBV6-3	TRBJ2-7	once	TGTGCCAGCAGTAATGGACTAGCGGGAAAATTCTCCTACGAGCAGTACTTC	CASSNGLAGKFSYEQYF
NA	TRBV1	TRBJ2-3	NA	TGCACCAGCAGCGCGCAGAGGTGGGACAATAGCACAGATACGCAGTATTTT	CTSSAQRWDNSTDTQYF
NA	TRBV27	TRBJ1-1	NA	TGTGCCAGCAGTTCCCGACAACCGAACACTGAAGCTTTCTTT	CASSSRQPNTEAFF
TRBD1	TRBV5-6	TRBJ1-4	NA	TGTGCCAGCAGCTTGGTGGAGACAGGGGGAAATGAAAAACTGTTTTTT	CASSLVETGGNEKLFF
NA	TRBV6-1	TRBJ1-5	NA	TGTGCCAGCAGTGAAGTCCCCGGGCAGCCCCAGCATTTT	CASSEVPGQPQHF
TRBD2	TRBV6-2/TRBV6-3	TRBJ2-3	few	TGTGCCAGCAGTTACGGACTAGCGGCGTACACAGATACGCAGTATTTT	CASSYGLAAYTDTQYF
TRBD1	TRBV3-1/TRBV3-2	TRBJ2-7	NA	TGTGCCAGCAGCCCATCCGGGACAGGGGGGTGGTTCTTGAACGAGCAGTACTTC	CASSPSGTGGWFLNEQYF
NA	TRBV7-9	TRBJ1-3	few	TGTGCCAGCAGCTTAGATGCGGGAAACACCATATATTTT	CASSLDAGNTIYF
TRBD2	TRBV5-1	TRBJ2-7	NA	TGCGCCAGCAGCTTGCATAGCGGGAACTACGAGCAGTACTTC	CASSLHSGNYEQYF
NA	TRBV11-2	TRBJ2-1	NA	TGTGCCAGCAGCCCCCAGCTCAGGGGTCTAAGCTACAATGAGCAGTTCTTC	CASSPQLRGLSYNEQFF
TRBD2	TRBV7-9	TRBJ2-5	NA	TGTGCCAGCAGCCCACCGGGAGGGGTGAAGACCCAGTACTTC	CASSPPGGVKTQYF
NA	TRBV28	TRBJ1-3	NA	TGTGCCAGCAGTCAGGAACTCATATATTTT	CASSQELIYF
TRBD1	TRBV5-1	TRBJ2-7	NA	TGCGCCAGCTTCTTAGGACAGGGGGTATACGAGCAGTACTTC	CASFLGQGVYEQYF
TRBD1	TRBV27	TRBJ2-3	NA	TGTGCCAGCAGTCCACCCCTTGTCGTGACAGGGAGCACAGATACGCAGTATTTT	CASSPPLVVTGSTDTQYF
NA	TRBV7-2	TRBJ1-6	NA	TGTGCCAGCAGCTCTCCTATCGGGAGCTCCTATAATTCACCCCTCCACTTT	CASSSPIGSSYNSPLHF
NA	TRBV2	TRBJ1-1	NA	TGTGCCAGCAGTGCCCAGGGCGTTGTGACTTTCTTT	CASSAQGVVTFF
TRBD1	TRBV7-9	TRBJ2-3	NA	TGTGCCAGCAGCTGGGGACAGGGGGAACAAGATACGCAGTATTTT	CASSWGQGEQDTQYF
NA	TRBV6-1	TRBJ2-6	once	TGTGCCAGCAGTGAAGCTCTGGCCTCTGGGGCCAACGTCCTGACTTTC	CASSEALASGANVLTF
NA	TRBV5-1	TRBJ1-2	NA	TGCGCCAGCAGCTTGTCAGGGGCGGGCTATGGCTACACCTTC	CASSLSGAGYGYTF
TRBD2	TRBV5-6	TRBJ2-5	NA	TGTGCCAGCAGCACGTTGGGACTAGCGGGCGGGGAGACCCAGTACTTC	CASSTLGLAGGETQYF